The 2 T cell receptor beta chains given below trace back to one sample, sequenced in a study of OX40 agonist ivuxolimab in advanced cancers. Data came from immunoSEQ multiplex PCR; TCRdb stores just in-frame clones and leaves some out. The table has about 50,000 clones, approximately 90% seen once. Source: CD4+ or CD8+ T cells sorted from blood, taken in a trial of the OX40 agonist ivuxolimab. Receptor source: an adult with an advanced solid tumor such as melanoma, head and neck, liver or kidney cancer.

The gene calls are TRBV7-9 and TRBJ2-7, with D possibly TRBD1 on 5 matching bases. The V gene's germline CDR1 is SEHNR and CDR2 FQNEAQ (reference sequence). The V end was cut by 4 bases, the J end by 4 bases, with 8 bases between. CDR3 length equals 12 residues. The CDR3 loop reads CASSSQDYEQYF. The CDR3 nucleotides read TGTGCCAGCAGCTCACAGGATTACGAGCAGTACTTC.

The chain links TRBV4-2 to TRBJ2-1; D gene ambiguous. The length of the CDR3 is 14 residues. Germline values: CDR1 LGHNA, CDR2 YNFKEQ. The V gene lost 1 base and the J gene lost 7 bases, with 11 bases spanning the gap. The CDR3 nucleotides read TGTGCCAGCAGCCAAGTCCGTAAAGAGAATGAGCAGTTCTTC. This sequence encodes CASSQVRKENEQFF.